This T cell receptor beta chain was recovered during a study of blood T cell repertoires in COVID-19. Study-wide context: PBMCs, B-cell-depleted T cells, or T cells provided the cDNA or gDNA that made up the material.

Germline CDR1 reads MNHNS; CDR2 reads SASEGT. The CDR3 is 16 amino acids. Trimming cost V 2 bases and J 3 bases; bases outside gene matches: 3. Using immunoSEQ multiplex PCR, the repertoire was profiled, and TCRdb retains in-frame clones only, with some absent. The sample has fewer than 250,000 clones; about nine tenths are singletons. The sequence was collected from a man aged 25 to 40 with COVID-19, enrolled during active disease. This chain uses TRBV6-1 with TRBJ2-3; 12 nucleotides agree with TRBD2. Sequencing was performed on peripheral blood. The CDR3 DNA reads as TGTGCCAGCAGTGAAAGTCTAGCGGGGGGGACAGATACGCAGTATTTT. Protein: CASSESLAGGTDTQYF.